What follows are 25 T cell receptor beta chains derived from one specimen sequenced in a study of blood T cell repertoires in COVID-19. Measured with immunoSEQ multiplex PCR; TCRdb has only the in-frame clones, and not every one. The table lists about 62,000 clones, 79% of them singletons. The material sequenced was peripheral blood. These receptors came from a woman older than 75 with active or convalescent COVID-19.

V gene TRBV19 combines with J gene TRBJ2-1; 8 nucleotides match TRBD2. This CDR3 contains 15 residues. The V and J ends lost 3 bases and 4 bases, in that order; junction bases with no gene match: 5. CDR1 LNHDA and CDR2 SQIVND come from the germline V gene (reference sequence). CDR3: CASSISASGYNEQFF. CDR3 in DNA: TGTGCCAGTAGTATCTCGGCTAGCGGGTACAATGAGCAGTTCTTC. The entire variable domain, with the rest obtained from reference TRBV19 and TRBJ2-1, is as follows: DGGITQSPKYLFRKEGQNVTLSCEQNLNHDAMYWYRQDPGQGLRLIYYSQIVNDFQKGDIAEGYSVSREKKESFPLTVTSAQKNPTAFYLCASSISASGYNEQFFGPGTRLTVL.

The chain has TRBV4-1 and TRBJ2-7; D possibly corresponds to TRBD1 (5 bases). The germline V gene encodes CDR1 MGHRA and CDR2 YSYEKL. The V and J ends lost 0 bases and 6 bases respectively, with 15 bases between them. The length of the CDR3 is 15 residues. The CDR3 DNA is TGCGCCAGCAGCCAAGATTCTGCAGGGTCTTCCGAGCAGTACTTC. It is translated as CASSQDSAGSSEQYF.

A few counts support this clone. The rearrangement uses TRBV29-1 and TRBJ1-1; D is perhaps TRBD1 (6 bases). Germline-derived CDR1 and CDR2 are SQVTM and ANQGSEA. The CDR3 has 12 amino acids. V gave up 4 bases and J gave up 1 base, with 7 bases separating them. CDR3 sequence reads: CSVAGANTEAFF. The CDR3 DNA follows: TGCAGCGTTGCAGGGGCGAACACTGAAGCTTTCTTT.

The J gene is TRBJ1-1, the V gene TRBV12-3 or TRBV12-4; perhaps TRBD1 as D (5 bases). This CDR3 spans 11 amino acids. Trimming took 6 bases from V and 11 from J, leaving 13 bases between them. The CDR3 sequence is CASSGRGEAFF. In DNA, the CDR3 is TGTGCCAGCAGCGGACGGGGGGAGGCTTTCTTT.

The rearrangement links TRBV7-9 to TRBJ1-5, with a tentative D call TRBD1 (5 bases). The CDR3 totals 13 residues. V lost 5 bases and J 6 bases, leaving 11 bases between the germline ends. CDR1 and CDR2 (germline): SEHNR, FQNEAQ (reference sequence). The CDR3 reads CASSPGRGQPQHF. CDR3 nucleotides: TGTGCCAGCAGCCCAGGGAGGGGTCAGCCCCAGCATTTT.

CDR3 nucleotide sequence: TGTGCCAGCAGCTACTCCTCTTTAGCGGGGGGGCGAAATGAGCAGTTCTTC. Amino acids: CASSYSSLAGGRNEQFF. The chain has TRBV7-2 and TRBJ2-1; 11 bases fit TRBD2. This CDR3 contains 17 residues. From germline, CDR1 is SGHTA and CDR2 FQGNSA. V dropped 4 bases and J dropped 7; count of bases not matched to a gene: 12.

The gene calls are TRBV7-6 and TRBJ1-2; 9 nucleotides line up with TRBD1. Unmatched junction bases numbered 12, after V lost 5 bases and J lost 8 bases. This CDR3 is built from 15 residues. Germline CDR1 reads SGHVS; CDR2 reads FNYEAQ. The CDR3 DNA reads TGTGCCAGCAGCCCCGAAGAGACAGGGGGAGAGGGCTACACCTTC. Translating gives CASSPEETGGEGYTF.

This chain links TRBV7-9 with TRBJ2-7; D is possibly TRBD2 (6 bases). CDR1 and CDR2 from the germline V gene are SEHNR and FQNEAQ (reference sequence). The V gene lost 5 bases and the J gene lost 3 bases, with 17 bases spanning the gap. This CDR3 region has 15 residues. The CDR3 protein is CASSARSGPLYEQYF. The DNA of the CDR3 is TGTGCCAGCAGCGCCCGTAGCGGACCCCTCTACGAGCAGTACTTC.

The chain employs TRBV10-3 and TRBJ2-3, with TRBD2 as a possible D gene (5 bases). Germline values: CDR1 ENHRY, CDR2 SYGVKD. V shed 0 bases and J shed 1 base, with 8 bases lying between them. The CDR3 is 15 amino acids. The chain's CDR3 is CAISESLARTDTQYF. The DNA for the CDR3 is TGTGCCATCAGTGAGTCTCTAGCCCGCACAGATACGCAGTATTTT.

This clone was picked up a small number of times. The chain uses TRBV4-1 and TRBJ1-2; the D is unclear. CDR3 length: 13 residues. Germline V gene sequence: CDR1 MGHRA, CDR2 YSYEKL. V shed 0 bases and J shed 5 bases, with 7 bases lying between them. CDR3 bases: TGCGCCAGCAGCCAAGATGGAGGTTATGGCTACACCTTC. Its translation is CASSQDGGYGYTF.

The CDR3 DNA follows: TGTGCCAGCTCACAAAGCTCAGGGATGTCCTATGGCTACACCTTC. Translated: CASSQSSGMSYGYTF. J is TRBJ1-2 and V is TRBV18; D perhaps matches TRBD1 (5 bases). Germline CDR1 is KGHSH and CDR2 is LQKENI. This CDR3 has 15 amino acids. Trimming took off 4 bases at V and 4 bases at J, with 16 bases between the two ends.

This chain connects TRBV19 to TRBJ1-2, with D possibly matching TRBD1 (5 bases). V lost 6 bases to trimming and J lost 3 bases, with 11 bases between them. Germline values: CDR1 LNHDA, CDR2 SQIVND (reference sequence). This CDR3 contains 13 residues. CDR3 DNA sequence: TGTGCCAGTAGCGCGGGGCCGGACTATGGCTACACCTTC. It translates to CASSAGPDYGYTF.

The V and J genes are TRBV3-1 (or the pseudogene TRBV3-2) and TRBJ1-4; D remains ambiguous. This CDR3 region has 15 residues. The V and J ends lost 3 bases and 0 bases respectively, with 8 bases between them. Germline V CDR1 and CDR2: LGHDT, YNNKEL (reference sequence). CDR3 nucleotide sequence: TGTGCCAGCAGCCACCCCGGAGCAACTAATGAAAAACTGTTTTTT. Protein product: CASSHPGATNEKLFF.

The V gene is TRBV11-3, the J gene TRBJ2-5; D may be TRBD2 (7 bases). Trimming took off 3 bases at V and 4 bases at J, with 15 bases between the two ends. Germline CDR1 SGHNT, CDR2 YENEEA. The CDR3 loop spans 15 amino acids. The CDR3 sequence: CASSFGRGGRETQYF. DNA of the CDR3: TGTGCCAGCAGCTTTGGGAGGGGGGGTCGAGAGACCCAGTACTTC.

The chain has TRBV11-2 and TRBJ2-1, with TRBD2 matching over 12 bases. The CDR3 is made up of 14 amino acids. Trimming cost V 3 bases and J 8 bases; bases outside gene matches: 2. Germline CDR1 and CDR2: SGHAT and FQNNGV. The CDR3 loop is CASSLTSGGHEQFF. The CDR3 DNA is TGTGCCAGCAGCTTGACTAGCGGGGGCCATGAGCAGTTCTTC.

The table lists this clone with a count of one. The chain employs TRBV11-3 and TRBJ1-2; 9 nucleotides match TRBD1. Trimming at V came to 5 bases and at J to 8 bases, leaving 12 bases not matched to a gene. The CDR3 is 15 amino acids. CDR1 is SGHNT and CDR2 is YENEEA in the germline V gene. The CDR3 sequence: CASSQPGQGLFGYTF. The CDR3 bases are TGTGCCAGCAGCCAACCGGGACAGGGCTTGTTCGGCTACACCTTC.

This chain uses TRBV3-1 (or the pseudogene TRBV3-2) with TRBJ1-2; TRBD1 matches 11 bases. This CDR3 is built from 12 residues. Germline V gene data show CDR1 as LGHDT and CDR2 as YNNKEL (reference sequence). With V trimmed by 7 bases and J by 8 bases, 3 bases remained unmatched. CDR3 region: CASTDRGLGYTF. The CDR3 DNA follows: TGTGCCAGCACGGACAGGGGGCTAGGCTACACCTTC.

This clone was seen more than once but under ten times. J is TRBJ1-1 and V is TRBV7-9; possible D gene TRBD1, 5 bases. CDR1 SEHNR and CDR2 FQNEAQ come from the germline V gene (reference sequence). This CDR3 is 15 amino acids long. V lost 3 bases to trimming and J lost 4 bases, with 15 bases between them. The chain's CDR3 is CASSFIQGLGTEAFF. The DNA for the CDR3 is TGTGCCAGCAGCTTCATCCAGGGACTAGGCACTGAAGCTTTCTTT.

This clone was seen a few times. The chain employs TRBV6-6 and TRBJ1-1, with TRBD1 identical over 9 bases. Unmatched junction bases numbered 2, after V lost 11 bases and J lost 4 bases. Germline V gene sequence: CDR1 MNHNY, CDR2 SVGAGI (reference sequence). This CDR3 region has 11 residues. The CDR3 loop reads CAVQGATEAFF. The CDR3 region has the DNA TGTGCCGTACAGGGGGCCACTGAAGCTTTCTTT.

The V gene is TRBV6-5, the J gene TRBJ1-1, with TRBD1 matching 8 bases. With V trimmed by 4 bases and J by 8 bases, 9 bases remained unmatched. CDR3 length: 14 residues. Germline CDR1 MNHEY, CDR2 SVGAGI. The CDR3 DNA follows: TGTGCCAGCAGTTGGACAGGGTCAATGTCGGAAGCTTTCTTT. It is translated as CASSWTGSMSEAFF.

The chain employs TRBV7-9 and TRBJ2-7; D is perhaps TRBD1 (5 bases). Germline-derived CDR1 and CDR2 are SEHNR and FQNEAQ (reference sequence). This CDR3 region has 14 residues. The V end lost 4 bases, the J end lost 2 bases, and 12 bases lay between the germline ends. The CDR3 DNA is TGTGCCAGCAGCTCCGGCAGGGCCCCCTACGAGCAGTACTTC. Residues: CASSSGRAPYEQYF.

The chain joins TRBV2 to TRBJ1-2; a weak D match, TRBD1 (5 bases). The germline V gene has CDR1 SNHLY and CDR2 FYNNEI. V was clipped by 3 bases and J by 3 bases, with 14 bases between them. The CDR3 consists of 15 residues. The CDR3 here is CASSESPDRYYGYTF. The CDR3 DNA reads TGTGCCAGCAGTGAGAGCCCTGACAGATACTATGGCTACACCTTC.

The chain carries TRBV5-1 and TRBJ1-1; 7 bases are shared with TRBD1. CDR1 is SGHRS and CDR2 is YFSETQ in the germline V gene. The CDR3 spans 15 residues. V lost 3 bases and J lost 0; bases outside the gene matches: 5. DNA of the CDR3: TGCGCCAGCAGCTGGACAGGAGACATGAACACTGAAGCTTTCTTT. Translated, it gives CASSWTGDMNTEAFF.

The chain has TRBV7-9 and TRBJ1-2; a weak D match, TRBD1 (5 bases). Germline loops: CDR1 SEHNR, CDR2 FQNEAQ (reference sequence). CDR3 length: 13 residues. V was clipped by 1 base and J by 7 bases, with 10 bases between them. CDR3 protein: CASSLEGASGYTF. The CDR3 DNA is TGTGCCAGCAGCTTAGAAGGGGCCTCTGGCTACACCTTC.

The chain carries TRBV19 and TRBJ2-2, with TRBD2 identical over 15 bases. This CDR3 has 20 amino acids. Germline-derived CDR1 and CDR2 are LNHDA and SQIVND (reference sequence). After removal of 4 bases from V and 1 base from J, the junction contained 10 bases not matched to a gene. The CDR3 protein is CASSSPPGLAGGQNTGELFF. The DNA of the CDR3 is TGTGCCAGTAGTAGCCCTCCGGGACTAGCGGGGGGCCAGAACACCGGGGAGCTGTTTTTT.